This record looks at one T cell receptor beta chain sequence and its context. The junction does not match germline at one end; this may be a read error. Methods used by the authors: Estimated nucleated cell counts came from reference gene primer amplification. Assay: immunoSEQ multiplex PCR; the TCRdb copy retains only in-frame clones and omits some. V, J and clone size are those of that table, while D and trimming were read from the DNA. This sample has some 150,000 clones, with approximately 80% found just once. This sample was taken from a study of blood T cell repertoires in COVID-19. Study-level background: Whether acute or convalescent, the COVID-19 samples came from the United States, Italy and Spain.

Germline values: CDR1 MNHEY, CDR2 SMNVEV (reference sequence). The CDR3 has 16 residues. The sequence was obtained from a woman aged 45-65 years with acute or convalescent COVID-19. This rearrangement joins TRBV27 to TRBJ1-5; 7 bases line up with TRBD1. The sequenced material came from peripheral blood. For the CDR3, the DNA is TGTGCCAGCAGTACATTACAGGGGTCTAGCAATCAACCCCAGCATTTT. Encoded protein: CASSTLQGSSNQPQHF.